Each of the 7 T cell receptor beta chains below was sequenced from the same sample in a study of early T cells in non-severe SARS-CoV-2 infection. Using its own MiXCR run on the 5' RACE reads, TCRdb lists one record per CDR3 protein. The sample yields just over 95,000 distinct CDR3 sequences, approximately 10% seen once. Material for sequencing was whole blood. The receptors stem from an adult who was a healthcare worker with PCR-confirmed SARS-CoV-2 infection or an uninfected control (not recorded which).

This clonotype was counted at least ten times. The rearrangement uses TRBV21-1 and TRBJ1-1. TRBV21-1 is flagged as a pseudogene. This CDR3 contains 14 residues. The CDR3: CASSCGDSNTEAFF. Written as DNA, the CDR3 is TGTGCCAGCAGCTGCGGGGACTCGAACACTGAAGCTTTCTTT.

This clonotype was counted a few times. The CDR3 here is CASSLRYRGAPYEQYF. The CDR3 region has the DNA TGTGCCAGCAGTTTACGGTACAGGGGAGCCCCCTACGAGCAGTACTTC. This sequence joins TRBV27 and TRBJ2-7, with 7 bases identical to TRBD1. After removal of 2 bases from V and 2 bases from J, the junction contained 9 bases not matched to a gene. Germline V CDR1 and CDR2: MNHEY, SMNVEV (reference sequence). The CDR3 spans 16 residues.

This clonotype appeared many times. The chain has TRBV19 and TRBJ1-5; no firm D call. Germline V gene lookup returns CDR1 LNHDA and CDR2 SQIVND (reference sequence). This CDR3 has 12 residues. Trimming shortened V by 5 bases and J by 4 bases, and 6 bases separated the two germline ends. DNA of the CDR3: TGTGCCAGTAGTGCCTTTAATCAGCCCCAGCATTTT. It specifies CASSAFNQPQHF.

The genes are TRBV4-1 and TRBJ1-1; D ambiguous. Looked up from germline, CDR1 is MGHRA and CDR2 is YSYEKL. This CDR3 spans 14 amino acids. Trimming pared 4 bases from V and 3 bases from J, leaving 12 bases between. This CDR3 is CASSPYLLDTEAFF. As DNA, the CDR3 is TGCGCCAGCAGCCCTTACCTTTTGGACACTGAAGCTTTCTTT.

The chain couples TRBV6-1 to TRBJ2-5; 8 nucleotides agree with TRBD1. Germline-derived CDR1 and CDR2 are MNHNS and SASEGT. V was clipped by 4 bases and J by 1 base; unmatched bases: 5. CDR3 length: 15 residues. The CDR3 coding sequence is TGTGCCAGCAGTGGACAGGGGCTGAGCCAAGAGACCCAGTACTTC. Translated, it gives CASSGQGLSQETQYF.

This chain connects TRBV5-8 to TRBJ1-1; D call uncertain. The germline V and J ends were trimmed by 3 bases and 4 bases, with 16 bases remaining between them. Looked up from germline, CDR1 is SGHTS and CDR2 is YDEGEE. The CDR3 consists of 15 residues. In DNA form, the CDR3 reads TGTGCCAGCAGCTCTGGATACCCTGGCAGCACTGAAGCTTTCTTT. Protein sequence: CASSSGYPGSTEAFF.

This clonotype was detected ten times or more. V usage is TRBV29-1 and J usage is TRBJ1-2; D gene ambiguous. V was clipped by 7 bases and J by 2 bases, with 8 bases between them. This CDR3 region has 11 residues. Germline V CDR1 and CDR2: SQVTM, ANQGSEA. CDR3 protein: CSAVKNYGYTF. The CDR3 DNA reads TGCAGCGCCGTCAAGAACTATGGCTACACCTTC.